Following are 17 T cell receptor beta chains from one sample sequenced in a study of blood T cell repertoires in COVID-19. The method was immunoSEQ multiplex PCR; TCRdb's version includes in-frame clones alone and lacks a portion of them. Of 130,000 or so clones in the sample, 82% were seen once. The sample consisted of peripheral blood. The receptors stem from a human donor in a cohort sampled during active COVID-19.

The CDR3 region is CASSLTSLATQYF. CDR3 nucleotide sequence: TGTGCCAGCAGCTTAACGTCCTTGGCGACCCAGTACTTC. The V call is TRBV11-3, the J call TRBJ2-5; D remains ambiguous. Deletions cut 2 bases from V and 7 bases from J, with 11 bases between. Germline V lookup: CDR1 SGHNT, CDR2 YENEEA. The CDR3 consists of 13 residues.

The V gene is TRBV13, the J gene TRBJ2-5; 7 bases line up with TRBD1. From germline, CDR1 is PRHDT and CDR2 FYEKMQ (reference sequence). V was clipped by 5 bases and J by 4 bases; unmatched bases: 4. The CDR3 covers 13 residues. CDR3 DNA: TGTGCCAGCAGCGCGCAGGGGGTAGAGACCCAGTACTTC. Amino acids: CASSAQGVETQYF.

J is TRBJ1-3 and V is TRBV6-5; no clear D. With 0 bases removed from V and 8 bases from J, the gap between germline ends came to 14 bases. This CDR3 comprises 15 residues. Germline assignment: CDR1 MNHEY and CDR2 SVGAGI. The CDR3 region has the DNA TGTGCCAGCAGTTACTCGATCGGCAGCGGATACACCATATATTTT. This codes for CASSYSIGSGYTIYF.

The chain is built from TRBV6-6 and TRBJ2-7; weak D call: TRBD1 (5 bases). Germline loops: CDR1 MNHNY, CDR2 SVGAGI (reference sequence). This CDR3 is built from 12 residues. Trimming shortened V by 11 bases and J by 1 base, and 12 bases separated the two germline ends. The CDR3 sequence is CAALGASYEQYF. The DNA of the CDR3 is TGTGCCGCTTTAGGGGCTTCCTACGAGCAGTACTTC.

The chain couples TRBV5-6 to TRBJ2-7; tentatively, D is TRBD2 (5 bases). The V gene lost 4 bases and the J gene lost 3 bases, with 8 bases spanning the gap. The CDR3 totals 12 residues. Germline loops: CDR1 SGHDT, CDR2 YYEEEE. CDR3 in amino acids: CASSPGLYEQYF. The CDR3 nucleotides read TGTGCCAGCAGCCCCGGACTCTACGAGCAGTACTTC.

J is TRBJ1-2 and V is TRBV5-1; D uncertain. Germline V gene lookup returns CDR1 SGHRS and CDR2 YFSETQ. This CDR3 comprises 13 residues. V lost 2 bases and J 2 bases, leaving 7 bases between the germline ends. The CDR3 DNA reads TGCGCCAGCAGCTTTTCATCCAACTATGGCTACACCTTC. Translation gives CASSFSSNYGYTF.

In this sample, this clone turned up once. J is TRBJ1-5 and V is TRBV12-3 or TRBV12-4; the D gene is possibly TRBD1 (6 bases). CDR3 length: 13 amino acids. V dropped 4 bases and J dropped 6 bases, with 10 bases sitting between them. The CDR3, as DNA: TGTGCCAGCAGTTCGACAGGCGGTCAGCCCCAGCATTTT. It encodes CASSSTGGQPQHF.

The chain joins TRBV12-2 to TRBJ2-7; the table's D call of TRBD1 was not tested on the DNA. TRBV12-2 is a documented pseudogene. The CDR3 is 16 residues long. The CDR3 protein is CASRAGGGTGASEQYF. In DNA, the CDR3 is TGTGCAAGTCGCGCTGGTGGAGGGACAGGGGCCTCCGAGCAGTACTTC.

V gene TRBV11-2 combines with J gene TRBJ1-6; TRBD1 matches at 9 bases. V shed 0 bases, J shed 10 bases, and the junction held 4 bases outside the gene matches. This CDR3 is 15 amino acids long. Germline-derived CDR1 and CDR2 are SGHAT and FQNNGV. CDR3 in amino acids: CASSLEGTGSSPLHF. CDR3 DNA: TGTGCCAGCAGCTTAGAAGGGACAGGGTCCTCACCCCTCCACTTT.

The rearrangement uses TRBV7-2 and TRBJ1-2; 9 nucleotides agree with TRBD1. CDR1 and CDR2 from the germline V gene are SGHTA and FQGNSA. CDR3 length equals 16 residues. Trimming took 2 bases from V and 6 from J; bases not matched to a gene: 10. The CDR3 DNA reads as TGTGCCAGCAGCTTACGAAGACCCGGGACAGGGCATGGCTACACCTTC. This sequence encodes CASSLRRPGTGHGYTF.

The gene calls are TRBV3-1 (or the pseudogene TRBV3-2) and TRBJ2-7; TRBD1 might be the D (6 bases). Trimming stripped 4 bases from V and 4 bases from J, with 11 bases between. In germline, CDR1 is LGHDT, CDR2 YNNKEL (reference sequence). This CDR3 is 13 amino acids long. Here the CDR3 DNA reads TGTGCCAGCAGCCCACAGGGTTTATACGAGCAGTACTTC. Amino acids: CASSPQGLYEQYF.

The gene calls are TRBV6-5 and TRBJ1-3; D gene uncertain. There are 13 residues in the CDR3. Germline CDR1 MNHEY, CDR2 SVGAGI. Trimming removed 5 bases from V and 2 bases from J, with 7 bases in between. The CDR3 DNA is TGTGCCAGCAGTAGAGGGACTGGAAACACCATATATTTT. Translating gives CASSRGTGNTIYF.

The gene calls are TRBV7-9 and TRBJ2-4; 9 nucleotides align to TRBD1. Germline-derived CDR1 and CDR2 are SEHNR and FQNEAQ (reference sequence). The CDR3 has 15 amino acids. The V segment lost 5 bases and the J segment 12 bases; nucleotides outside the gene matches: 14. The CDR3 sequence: CASSDRTGETPGQYF. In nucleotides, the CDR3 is TGTGCCAGCAGCGACAGGACAGGGGAGACGCCGGGTCAGTACTTC.

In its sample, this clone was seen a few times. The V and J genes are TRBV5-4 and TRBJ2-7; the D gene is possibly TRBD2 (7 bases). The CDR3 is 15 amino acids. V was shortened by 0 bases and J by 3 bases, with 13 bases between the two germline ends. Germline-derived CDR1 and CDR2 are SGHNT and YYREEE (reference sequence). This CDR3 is CASSLDRGANYEQYF. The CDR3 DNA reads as TGTGCCAGCAGCTTGGATCGGGGGGCCAACTACGAGCAGTACTTC. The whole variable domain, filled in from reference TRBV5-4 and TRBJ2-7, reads ETGVTQSPTHLIKTRGQQVTLRCSSQSGHNTVSWYQQALGQGPQFIFQYYREEENGRGNFPPRFSGLQFPNYSSELNVNALELDDSALYLCASSLDRGANYEQYFGPGTRLTVT.

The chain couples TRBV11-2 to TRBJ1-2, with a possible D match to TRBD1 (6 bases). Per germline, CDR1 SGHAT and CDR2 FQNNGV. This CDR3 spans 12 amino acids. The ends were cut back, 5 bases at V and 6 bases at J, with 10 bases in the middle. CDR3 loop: CASSQGGDGYTF. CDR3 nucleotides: TGTGCCAGCAGCCAAGGGGGGGATGGCTACACCTTC.

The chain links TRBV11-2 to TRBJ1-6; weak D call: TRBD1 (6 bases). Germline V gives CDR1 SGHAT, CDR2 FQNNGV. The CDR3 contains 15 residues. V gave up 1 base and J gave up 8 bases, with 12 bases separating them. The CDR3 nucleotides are TGTGCCAGCAGCTTAGTATCAGGGGCGCATTCACCCCTCCACTTT. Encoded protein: CASSLVSGAHSPLHF.

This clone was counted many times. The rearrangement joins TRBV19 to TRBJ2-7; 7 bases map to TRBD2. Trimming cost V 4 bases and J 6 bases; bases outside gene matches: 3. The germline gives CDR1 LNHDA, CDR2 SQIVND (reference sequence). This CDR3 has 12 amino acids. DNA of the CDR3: TGTGCCAGTAGTAGAGGGGAGGGCGAGCAGTACTTC. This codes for CASSRGEGEQYF.